Listed below are T cell receptor beta chains from one sample, sequenced in a study of glioma-infiltrating T cells after dendritic cell vaccination. This table comes from immunoSEQ multiplex PCR, and its TCRdb copy is limited to in-frame clones, with some not included. Found here are around 83,000 clones, around 85% of them singletons; the top ten hold 8.5%. This material consisted of blood, taken after dendritic cell vaccination. Receptor source: a human donor with glioblastoma. The CDR3 runs from the conserved cysteine through the conserved F or W. Fields, in order: J gene, D gene, clone size, V gene, CDR3 protein, CDR3 DNA. A D gene is named only where the DNA matches it firmly. The size field is filled for only some rows; it gives once, few, many or a size class.

>TRBJ2-5|TRBD2|once|TRBV9
CASSAYSGGAGRETQYF
TGTGCCAGCAGCGCATATAGCGGGGGGGCCGGTCGGGAGACCCAGTACTTC
>TRBJ2-3|TRBD2|.|TRBV15
CATSRDEAGEPRRDTQYF
TGTGCCACCAGCAGAGATGAGGCGGGAGAACCCCGCCGGGATACGCAGTATTTT
>TRBJ2-7|TRBD2|.|TRBV7-2
CASSSGLAGAYEQYF
TGTGCCAGCAGCTCAGGACTAGCGGGAGCCTACGAGCAGTACTTC
>TRBJ1-2|TRBD1|.|TRBV27
CASSPTPGTDYGYTF
TGTGCCAGCAGTCCCACGCCCGGGACAGACTATGGCTACACCTTC
>TRBJ1-2|TRBD1|.|TRBV6-5
CASRLGQGERGYTF
TGTGCCAGCAGACTTGGACAGGGGGAGAGGGGCTACACCTTC
>TRBJ1-5|TRBD1|once|TRBV2
CASSGTGGNNQPQHF
TGTGCCAGCAGCGGGACAGGGGGTAACAATCAGCCCCAGCATTTT
>TRBJ1-1|.|.|TRBV19
CASHDNNRVWTEAFF
TGTGCCAGTCACGATAATAACAGGGTTTGGACTGAAGCTTTCTTT
>TRBJ1-1|.|once|TRBV28
CASISWGQINTEAFF
TGTGCCAGCATCTCCTGGGGGCAGATAAACACTGAAGCTTTCTTT
>TRBJ2-1|.|.|TRBV25-1
CASSPTETGRGSDEQFF
TGTGCCAGCAGTCCCACGGAAACGGGACGGGGGTCCGATGAGCAGTTCTTC
>TRBJ2-2|.|.|TRBV7-8
CASSFTTNRGLANTGELFF
TGTGCCAGCAGCTTTACAACTAATCGGGGACTTGCGAACACCGGGGAGCTGTTTTTT
>TRBJ2-7|.|.|TRBV5-6
CASSLQAYEQYF
TGTGCCAGCAGCTTACAGGCCTACGAGCAGTACTTC
>TRBJ1-1|.|once|TRBV7-2
CASSLSGTGNTEAFF
TGTGCCAGCAGCTTATCAGGTACAGGAAACACTGAAGCTTTCTTT
>TRBJ1-3|.|.|TRBV9
CASSVGFSSTIYF
TGTGCCAGCAGCGTAGGGTTTTCGAGCACCATATATTTT
>TRBJ2-7|.|.|TRBV27
CASSLSMPGFREQYF
TGTGCCAGCAGTTTATCGATGCCGGGATTTAGGGAGCAGTACTTC
>TRBJ1-5|.|.|TRBV30
CAWTGGRGNQPQHF
TGTGCCTGGACCGGGGGGCGAGGGAATCAGCCCCAGCATTTT
>TRBJ1-4|TRBD1|.|TRBV7-9
CASSATGWDEKLFF
TGTGCCAGCAGCGCGACAGGGTGGGATGAAAAACTGTTTTTT
>TRBJ2-1|.|few|TRBV4-3
CASSQEGAYEQFF
TGCGCCAGCAGCCAAGAAGGGGCTTATGAGCAGTTCTTC
>TRBJ1-5|TRBD1|medium-sized|TRBV6-1
CASSRGTENQPQHF
TGTGCCAGCAGTCGCGGGACAGAGAATCAGCCCCAGCATTTT
>TRBJ1-2|.|.|TRBV5-5
CASSLAADGGYTF
TGTGCCAGCAGCTTGGCGGCGGATGGAGGCTACACCTTC
>TRBJ2-7|TRBD1|.|TRBV7-2
CASSLAPPGQGLYEQYF
TGTGCCAGCAGCTTAGCGCCTCCGGGACAGGGGCTCTACGAGCAGTACTTC
>TRBJ1-2|TRBD1|.|TRBV11-2
CASSNMPQGARYGYTF
TGTGCCAGCAGCAACATGCCACAGGGGGCTCGGTATGGCTACACCTTC
>TRBJ1-1|.|few|TRBV19
CASSKGQGRMNTEAFF
TGTGCCAGTAGTAAGGGACAAGGCAGGATGAACACTGAAGCTTTCTTT
>TRBJ2-1|TRBD2|.|TRBV7-3
CASSLYSMASGSYEQFF
TGTGCCAGCAGCTTATATAGTATGGCTAGCGGGAGCTATGAGCAGTTCTTC
>TRBJ2-5|TRBD2|.|TRBV9
CASSFTSGSGETQYF
TGTGCCAGCAGCTTCACTAGCGGGAGTGGAGAGACCCAGTACTTC
>TRBJ2-2|.|.|TRBV15
CATSSSDRNTGELFF
TGTGCCACCAGCAGCTCAGACAGGAACACCGGGGAGCTGTTTTTT
>TRBJ2-2|TRBD1|.|TRBV5-1
CASSYTGQGSTGELFF
TGCGCCAGCAGCTACACCGGACAGGGGTCCACCGGAGAGCTGTTTTTT
>TRBJ2-1|TRBD2|once|TRBV28
CASSPAGGAYNEQFF
TGTGCCAGCAGCCCAGCGGGAGGGGCGTACAATGAGCAGTTCTTC
>TRBJ2-1|TRBD2|.|TRBV18
CASSPNRREGSNEQFF
TGTGCCAGCTCACCAAACAGGCGGGAGGGCTCCAATGAGCAGTTCTTC
>TRBJ2-1|.|.|TRBV15
CATSGRARALRSYNEQFF
TGTGCCACCAGCGGCCGGGCCAGGGCTCTCCGGTCCTACAATGAGCAGTTCTTC
>TRBJ2-5|.|once|TRBV28
CASARGSQETQYF
TGTGCCAGCGCTAGGGGTAGCCAAGAGACCCAGTACTTC
>TRBJ1-3|.|.|TRBV28
CASSAPGSEGNTIYF
TGTGCCAGCAGTGCCCCAGGGTCCGAAGGAAACACCATATATTTT
>TRBJ1-2|TRBD1|.|TRBV23-1
CASRRTGWHYGYTF
TGCGCCAGCAGAAGGACAGGGTGGCACTATGGCTACACCTTC
>TRBJ2-1|.|.|TRBV9
CASAGVYNEQFF
TGTGCCAGCGCGGGCGTCTACAATGAGCAGTTCTTC
>TRBJ2-7|.|.|TRBV5-4
CASSLDISGRVGYEQYF
TGTGCCAGCAGCTTGGACATCTCGGGCAGGGTAGGCTACGAGCAGTACTTC
>TRBJ1-5|.|.|TRBV7-2
CASSLATGNQPQHF
TGTGCCAGCAGCTTAGCAACAGGAAATCAGCCCCAGCATTTT
>TRBJ1-5|.|once|TRBV29-1
CSVSKGDQPQHF
TGCAGCGTTTCCAAGGGGGATCAGCCCCAGCATTTT
>TRBJ1-1|.|.|TRBV6-5
CASSYSWQGGTEAFF
TGTGCCAGCAGTTACTCTTGGCAGGGCGGCACTGAAGCTTTCTTT
>TRBJ2-5|.|.|TRBV7-3
CASSLVAGANQETQYF
TGTGCCAGCAGCTTAGTAGCAGGGGCCAACCAAGAGACCCAGTACTTC
>TRBJ1-1|TRBD1|.|TRBV5-1
CASRGQGLNTEAFF
TGCGCCAGCAGGGGACAGGGGCTAAACACTGAAGCTTTCTTT
>TRBJ1-1|TRBD1|.|TRBV13
CASSDLTGGTEAFF
TGTGCCAGCAGCGACCTAACAGGGGGCACTGAAGCTTTCTTT
>TRBJ1-1|.|.|TRBV5-4
CASREGLANTEAFF
TGTGCCAGCAGGGAGGGACTGGCGAACACTGAAGCTTTCTTT
>TRBJ2-7|.|.|TRBV5-1
CASSSSAYEQYF
TGCGCCAGCAGCTCGAGCGCCTACGAGCAGTACTTC
>TRBJ2-3|.|.|TRBV27
CASSDTYTDTQYF
TGTGCCAGCAGCGACACATATACAGATACGCAGTATTTT
>TRBJ1-6|TRBD1|.|TRBV15
CATSLGTGVGSLHF
TGTGCCACCAGCTTGGGGACAGGGGTGGGATCCCTCCACTTT
>TRBJ2-2|TRBD2|.|TRBV7-9
CASSLTGGGTGELFF
TGTGCCAGCAGCTTAACAGGCGGGGGCACCGGGGAGCTGTTTTTT
>TRBJ2-3|.|.|TRBV6-1
CASSDVPYFDTQYF
TGTGCCAGCAGTGATGTCCCCTACTTCGATACGCAGTATTTT
>TRBJ1-3|.|.|TRBV7-9
CASSRSQGILGNTIYF
TGTGCCAGCAGCCGTAGTCAGGGGATTCTCGGAAACACCATATATTTT
>TRBJ2-2|TRBD2|.|TRBV9
CASSPRTSGSTDTGELFF
TGTGCCAGCAGCCCACGGACTAGCGGGAGTACGGACACCGGGGAGCTGTTTTTT
>TRBJ1-1|TRBD1|.|TRBV6-1
CASSRNRGLNTEAFF
TGTGCCAGCAGTCGGAACAGGGGGCTGAACACTGAAGCTTTCTTT
>TRBJ2-7|.|many|TRBV21-1
CASRKGPKKTYEQYF
TGTGCCAGCAGGAAAGGGCCAAAGAAAACCTACGAGCAGTACTTC
>TRBJ2-7|TRBD2|.|TRBV6-5
CATRTDGTSGYEQYF
TGTGCCACTCGGACGGATGGGACTAGCGGATACGAGCAGTACTTC
>TRBJ1-1|TRBD1|.|TRBV28
CASSSGTGGAGNTEAFF
TGTGCCAGCAGTTCCGGGACAGGGGGCGCGGGGAACACTGAAGCTTTCTTT
>TRBJ2-7|.|.|TRBV5-4
CASSFGGTYYEQYF
TGTGCCAGCAGCTTTGGAGGGACTTACTACGAGCAGTACTTC